This TCR beta chain was identified during a study of OX40 agonist ivuxolimab in advanced cancers. The wider study: Earlier anti-PD-1, anti-PD-L1 or anti-CTLA-4 therapy was permitted; about 38% had received some. The study, taken as a whole, reports: Antigen targets of the expanded peripheral T cells went undetermined.

Samples of blood were obtained at baseline, on cycle 4 day 1, and on cycle 7 day 1. As to this clone: Its antigen remains unknown.

Trimming removed 1 base at V and 2 bases at J, with 6 bases between. Germline V gene lookup returns CDR1 SGHVS and CDR2 FNYEAQ. The CDR3 runs 13 residues. Sequencing used immunoSEQ multiplex PCR; TCRdb keeps in-frame clones, though not all of them. The repertoire includes 90,000 to 120,000 clones, approximately 90% of them detected once, and approximately 0.69% sits in the top ten. The sample was CD4+ or CD8+ T cells sorted from blood, taken in a trial of the OX40 agonist ivuxolimab. The rearrangement joins TRBV7-6 to TRBJ2-7, with D unclear. This clonotype was obtained from an adult with an advanced solid tumor such as melanoma, head and neck, liver or kidney cancer. The CDR3 DNA reads as TGTGCCAGCAGCTTAGACATTACCTACGAGCAGTACTTC. Its translation is CASSLDITYEQYF.